This T cell receptor (beta chain) comes out of a study of regulatory T cells in long-lasting Graves disease. The authors built TCR beta libraries using iRepertoire HTBI primers and Arm-PCR of CDR3 regions. TCRdb reprocessed the multiplex PCR reads with MiXCR, giving one entry per CDR3 protein. The table has about 660,000 distinct CDR3 sequences, around 30% seen once. Time point described: persistent/refractory GD, antithyroid drugs over 5 years with positive TRAb. PBMC-derived RNA was used for the TCR library. With EDTA tubes as the receptacles, about 9.2 milliliters of peripheral blood were drawn. Losses at the gene ends were 2 bases for V and 7 bases for J; bases not matched to a gene: 10. The germline V gene encodes CDR1 DFQATT and CDR2 SNEGSKA (reference sequence). This CDR3 spans 15 amino acids.

Sequenced material: peripheral blood mononuclear cells (PBMCs), taken when the disease was refractory, from a patient treated with antithyroid drugs. The J gene is TRBJ2-7, the V gene TRBV20-1; TRBD2 aligns across 11 bases. The clonotype originates from a female donor with Graves disease. The CDR3 spells CSARPIAGGLGEQYF. CDR3 sequence (DNA): TGCAGTGCTAGACCGATAGCGGGAGGGCTGGGTGAGCAGTACTTC.